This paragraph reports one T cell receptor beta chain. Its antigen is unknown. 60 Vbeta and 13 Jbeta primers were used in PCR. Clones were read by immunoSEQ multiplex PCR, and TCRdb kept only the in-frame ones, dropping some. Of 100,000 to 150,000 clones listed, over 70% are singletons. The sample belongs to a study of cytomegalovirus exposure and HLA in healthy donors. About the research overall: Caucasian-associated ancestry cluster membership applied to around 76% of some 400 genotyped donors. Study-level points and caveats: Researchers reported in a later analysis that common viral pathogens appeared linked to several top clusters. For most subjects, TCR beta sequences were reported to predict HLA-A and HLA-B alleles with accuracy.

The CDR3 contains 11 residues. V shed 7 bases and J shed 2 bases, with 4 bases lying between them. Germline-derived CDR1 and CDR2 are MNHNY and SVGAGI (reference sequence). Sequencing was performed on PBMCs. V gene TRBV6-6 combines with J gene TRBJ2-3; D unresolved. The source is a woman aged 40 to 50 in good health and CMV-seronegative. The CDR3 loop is CASTNTDTQYF. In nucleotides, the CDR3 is TGTGCCAGCACTAACACAGATACGCAGTATTTT.